The 10 T cell receptor beta chains below all came from one sample that was sequenced in a study of T cell changes during pregnancy in multiple sclerosis. Libraries were prepared by immunoSEQ multiplex PCR; TCRdb keeps only in-frame clonotypes and omits some of them. Seen here are 100,000 to 150,000 clones, roughly 92% observed once, and the top ten hold 6.2%. The sample here was peripheral blood, taken before pregnancy. These receptors originate from a female donor with multiple sclerosis, enrolled in a pregnancy study.

The chain links TRBV30 to TRBJ1-6; D is ambiguous. Germline V lookup: CDR1 GTSNPN, CDR2 SVGIG (reference sequence). The CDR3 loop spans 12 amino acids. Trimming left V 3 bases short and J 10 bases short, with 10 bases between. In DNA, the CDR3 is TGTGCCTGGAGGGAAATCGGGTCACCCCTCCACTTT. This sequence encodes CAWREIGSPLHF.

The chain couples TRBV19 to TRBJ2-7; 9 positions agree with TRBD1. V gave up 2 bases and J gave up 2 bases; unmatched junction bases: 13. From germline, CDR1 is LNHDA and CDR2 SQIVND (reference sequence). This CDR3 has 18 amino acids. This CDR3 reads CASSIQGQGTLAPYEQYF. In DNA, the CDR3 is TGTGCCAGTAGTATACAAGGACAGGGGACCCTTGCGCCCTACGAGCAGTACTTC.

The chain recombines TRBV6-1 with TRBJ1-1; TRBD1 matches at 7 bases. This CDR3 contains 15 residues. With V trimmed by 1 base and J by 6 bases, 8 bases remained unmatched. CDR1 is MNHNS, CDR2 SASEGT, per germline. The CDR3 here is CASSEGEKGASEAFF. The CDR3 coding sequence is TGTGCCAGCAGTGAAGGGGAAAAGGGGGCGTCTGAAGCTTTCTTT.

This chain uses TRBV7-3 with TRBJ2-5; D is ambiguous. The CDR3 has 14 residues. Germline-derived CDR1 and CDR2 are SGHTA and FQGTGA. V was shortened by 1 base and J by 5 bases, with 11 bases between the two germline ends. The CDR3 reads CASSLNGLKETQYF. In DNA form, the CDR3 reads TGTGCCAGCAGCTTAAATGGCCTGAAGGAGACCCAGTACTTC.

The table lists this clone with a count of one. The rearrangement joins TRBV7-9 to TRBJ1-6, with D maybe TRBD1 (5 bases). The CDR3 is 16 amino acids. V lost 5 bases, J lost 5 bases, and 16 bases lay in between. Germline V gene sequence: CDR1 SEHNR, CDR2 FQNEAQ (reference sequence). CDR3 sequence reads: CASSRGTTFNNSPLHF. The DNA for the CDR3 is TGTGCCAGCAGCCGGGGGACGACCTTCAATAATTCACCCCTCCACTTT.

The chain joins TRBV5-6 to TRBJ1-2; 7 nucleotides line up with TRBD1. Germline lookup yields CDR1 SGHDT and CDR2 YYEEEE. CDR3 size: 15 residues. Trimming removed 1 base from V and 0 bases from J; junction bases left unmatched: 3. CDR3 region: CASSLTGEANYGYTF. CDR3 nucleotide sequence: TGTGCCAGCAGCTTGACAGGGGAAGCTAACTATGGCTACACCTTC.

The chain has TRBV19 and TRBJ2-1; D not resolved. Germline lookup yields CDR1 LNHDA and CDR2 SQIVND (reference sequence). The CDR3 runs to 14 residues. Trimming removed 3 bases at V and 0 bases at J, with 6 bases between. CDR3 residues: CASSIGSSYNEQFF. The CDR3 nucleotides are TGTGCCAGTAGTATTGGTAGCTCCTACAATGAGCAGTTCTTC.

The V and J genes are TRBV9 and TRBJ2-3; D unresolved. Germline V gene lookup returns CDR1 SGDLS and CDR2 YYNGEE. The CDR3 is 15 amino acids. With 0 bases removed from V and 0 bases from J, the gap between germline ends came to 8 bases. CDR3 in DNA: TGTGCCAGCAGCGTAGACGGGTATAGCACAGATACGCAGTATTTT. Translating gives CASSVDGYSTDTQYF.

V and J are TRBV7-2 and TRBJ1-1; D gene uncertain. V lost 6 bases and J lost 7, with 18 bases in between. This CDR3 is built from 14 residues. Germline V lookup: CDR1 SGHTA, CDR2 FQGNSA. The CDR3 sequence: CASSRVEGSGEAFF. The CDR3 DNA follows: TGTGCCAGCAGTCGCGTTGAGGGCTCGGGTGAAGCTTTCTTT.

This chain joins TRBV19 and TRBJ1-5; 9 bases match TRBD1. J lost 11 bases, V lost 7 bases, and 6 bases had no gene match. The CDR3 sequence is 12 residues long. CDR1 is LNHDA, CDR2 SQIVND, per germline (reference sequence). CDR3 sequence (DNA): TGTGCCAGTAATACAGGGGGCTCGGCCCAGCATTTT. This codes for CASNTGGSAQHF.